This is a list of T cell receptor beta chains from one sample in a study of T cells after yellow fever vaccination. TCRdb re-derived calls from the 5' RACE reads in MiXCR, one entry per CDR3 protein. Of under 700,000 distinct CDR3 sequences in the sample, roughly a sixth were seen once. Here the sequenced sample was PBMCs, taken about 5 days after the first yellow fever vaccination. These receptor sequences come from a man between 18 and 29 years old who received the YFV17D yellow fever vaccine. CDR3s leave out the opening cysteine and the closing phenylalanine or tryptophan.

>13|TRBJ1-2|TRBV9
ASSNRDRGFLGYT
>13|TRBJ2-3|TRBV27
ASSAYPSARDTQY
>13|TRBJ1-3|TRBV28
ASSLPGYSGNTIY
>14|TRBJ2-1|TRBV12-3/TRBV12-4
ASSFGSGGAYHEQF
>12|TRBJ1-1|TRBV7-2
ASTKGSAETEAF
>13|TRBJ1-6|TRBV12-3/TRBV12-4
ASSLNQGDNSPLH
>11|TRBJ1-1|TRBV10-2
ASSAGMGSEAF
>13|TRBJ2-2|TRBV5-1
ASSRGQGAAGELF
>12|TRBJ2-3|TRBV7-9
ASSLAGQGDTQY
>12|TRBJ2-2|TRBV10-3
AISGGGNTGELF
>11|TRBJ1-1|TRBV29-1
SVELTRGTEAF
>11|TRBJ1-1|TRBV12-3/TRBV12-4
ASSPTLNTEAF
>13|TRBJ2-1|TRBV20-1
SATDRTKSYNEQF
>11|TRBJ2-2|TRBV29-1
SGGQPNTGELF
>15|TRBJ2-1|TRBV20-1
SAEGLAGKPSYNEQF
>12|TRBJ1-6|TRBV5-1
ASSLGVLDSPLH
>13|TRBJ2-2|TRBV5-1
ASSLGTDNTGELF
>13|TRBJ2-7|TRBV5-1
ASSLGPDRSYEQY
>12|TRBJ1-4|TRBV7-6
ASSLGSRGEKLF
>11|TRBJ2-3|TRBV29-1
SVGGTFTDTQY
>11|TRBJ2-1|TRBV7-2
ASSLGGALEQF
>14|TRBJ1-3|TRBV6-5
ASSSTSGSSGNTIY
>14|TRBJ2-3|TRBV7-9
ASSPTTGGRTDTQY
>14|TRBJ2-3|TRBV7-9
ASSLGGGARADTQY
>11|TRBJ1-1|TRBV3-1
ASSQESTEGAF
>13|TRBJ2-3|TRBV5-4
ASSRGLVSTDTQY
>10|TRBJ1-1|TRBV29-1
SVEARDTEAF
>13|TRBJ2-1|TRBV20-1
SARVGGSSYNEQF
>10|TRBJ2-7|TRBV5-1
ASSGVSYEQY
>11|TRBJ1-1|TRBV20-1
SASRDRHTEAF
>14|TRBJ1-5|TRBV6-2/TRBV6-3
ASSWRVGRDQGPQH
>12|TRBJ2-1|TRBV6-4
ASSPGQGADEQF
>12|TRBJ2-5|TRBV16
ASSQSLGGETQY
>11|TRBJ1-2|TRBV7-9
ASSTEGRVGYT
>12|TRBJ1-2|TRBV21-1
ASSKAVKGRGYT
>14|TRBJ2-3|TRBV7-2
ASSSPRGWRTDTQY
>13|TRBJ2-1|TRBV20-1
SAMGWTSGANEQF
>12|TRBJ2-7|TRBV7-9
ASSTNRVYYEQY
>13|TRBJ1-2|TRBV4-1
ASSQPFDRRYGYT
>10|TRBJ2-2|TRBV4-3
ASSQDERELF